The 23 T cell receptor beta chains reported below all come from one sample, sequenced in a study of technical replicates of blood from several donors. Clones were read by immunoSEQ multiplex PCR, and TCRdb kept only the in-frame ones, dropping some. Found here are under 80,000 clones, approximately 92% of them singletons; the top ten hold over 0.35%. Sequencing was carried out using T cells isolated from PBMCs. These TCRs come from a human donor in good health. Some clones in this sample may be carry-over from other donors' samples.

This CDR3 is CASSPLAGVYEQYF. The CDR3 DNA sequence: TGTGCCAGCAGCCCGCTAGCGGGAGTCTACGAGCAGTACTTC. The V and J genes are TRBV5-6 and TRBJ2-7; TRBD2 matches at 10 bases. V lost 4 bases and J lost 3; bases outside the gene matches: 4. The CDR3 has 14 amino acids. Looked up from germline, CDR1 is SGHDT and CDR2 is YYEEEE.

The rearrangement links TRBV4-2 to TRBJ1-1; D ambiguous. Trimming cost V 3 bases and J 0 bases, with 23 bases left between them. This CDR3 has 19 amino acids. Germline values: CDR1 LGHNA, CDR2 YNFKEQ. The CDR3 sequence: CASSHPGGLALSMNTEAFF. CDR3 DNA: TGTGCCAGCAGCCACCCGGGTGGCTTGGCGCTTTCCATGAACACTGAAGCTTTCTTT.

This chain links TRBV7-8 with TRBJ2-2; 12 bases fit TRBD2. V lost 3 bases and J lost 6; bases outside the gene matches: 2. Germline CDR1 reads SGHVS; CDR2 reads FQNEAQ. The CDR3 is made up of 15 amino acids. In DNA, the CDR3 is TGTGCCAGCAGCTTGCTAGCGGGAGGGGCCGGGGAGCTGTTTTTT. Translated, it gives CASSLLAGGAGELFF.

This clone was observed a single time. V is TRBV19 and J is TRBJ1-1; 7 bases align to TRBD1. Germline lookup yields CDR1 LNHDA and CDR2 SQIVND (reference sequence). This CDR3 region has 14 residues. Trimming took 7 bases from V and 4 from J; bases not matched to a gene: 9. The chain's CDR3 is CASMRQGGGTEAFF. CDR3 nucleotides: TGTGCCAGTATGCGGCAGGGGGGAGGCACTGAAGCTTTCTTT.

The chain combines TRBV5-1 with TRBJ1-2; perhaps TRBD1 as D (6 bases). Per the germline V gene, CDR1 is SGHRS and CDR2 is YFSETQ. CDR3 length equals 13 residues. Trimming pared 0 bases from V and 8 bases from J, leaving 11 bases between. The chain's CDR3 is CASSLAQGRGYTF. The CDR3 nucleotides read TGCGCCAGCAGCTTGGCTCAGGGGAGAGGCTACACCTTC.

V gene TRBV11-3 combines with J gene TRBJ1-1, with a weak D call TRBD1 (5 bases). With 0 bases removed from V and 4 bases from J, the gap between germline ends came to 9 bases. Germline values: CDR1 SGHNT, CDR2 YENEEA. The CDR3 extends over 14 amino acids. This chain's CDR3 is CASSLEGQFTEAFF. CDR3 nucleotides: TGTGCCAGCAGCTTAGAGGGGCAGTTCACTGAAGCTTTCTTT.

DNA for the CDR3: TGTGCCAGCAGCTTACCGGGAAAAGACACGCAGTATTTT. This sequence encodes CASSLPGKDTQYF. V and J are TRBV7-3 and TRBJ2-3, with D possibly TRBD2 on 5 matching bases. The CDR3 length is 13 residues. CDR1 is SGHTA and CDR2 is FQGTGA in the germline V gene. V lost 2 bases, J lost 9 bases, and 12 bases lay in between.

This clone occurred once. This rearrangement joins TRBV9 to TRBJ2-6; TRBD1 matches 7 bases. Trimming took 0 bases from V and 4 from J; bases not matched to a gene: 4. The CDR3 has 16 residues. Germline CDR1 reads SGDLS; CDR2 reads YYNGEE. CDR3 nucleotides: TGTGCCAGCAGCGTAGTGACAGGGCCCGGGGCCAACGTCCTGACTTTC. This gives the protein CASSVVTGPGANVLTF.

The V and J genes are TRBV13 and TRBJ1-4; D is unclear. CDR3 size: 15 residues. Germline assignment: CDR1 PRHDT and CDR2 FYEKMQ (reference sequence). Trimming left V 0 bases short and J 0 bases short, with 5 bases between. The CDR3 region is CASSLGTATNEKLFF. The CDR3 DNA sequence: TGTGCCAGCAGCTTAGGCACAGCAACTAATGAAAAACTGTTTTTT. The whole variable domain, remainder taken from reference TRBV13 and TRBJ1-4, is AAGVIQSPRHLIKEKRETATLKCYPIPRHDTVYWYQQGPGQDPQFLISFYEKMQSDKGSIPDRFSAQQFSDYHSELNMSSLELGDSALYFCASSLGTATNEKLFFGSGTQLSVL.

The chain uses TRBV11-3 and TRBJ2-3, with 9 nucleotides matching TRBD2. CDR3 length: 20 amino acids. The junction had 23 bases not matched to a gene; V was cut back by 5 bases and J by 5 bases. CDR1 and CDR2 from the germline V gene are SGHNT and YENEEA. CDR3 DNA sequence: TGTGCCAGCAGCCCCCTAGGCCTTAGCGGGAGACCTTCCGAGGGAGATACGCAGTATTTT. As protein: CASSPLGLSGRPSEGDTQYF.

The chain carries TRBV19 and TRBJ2-3; the D gene is possibly TRBD1 (6 bases). The CDR3 extends over 15 amino acids. V shed 6 bases and J shed 6 bases, with 19 bases lying between them. CDR1 and CDR2 (germline): LNHDA, SQIVND (reference sequence). The CDR3: CASRFSRDTYDTQYF. CDR3 sequence (DNA): TGTGCCAGTAGATTCTCTCGGGACACTTATGATACGCAGTATTTT.

This chain uses TRBV7-9 with TRBJ2-1; 7 bases fit TRBD1. CDR1 SEHNR and CDR2 FQNEAQ come from the germline V gene (reference sequence). This CDR3 is 15 amino acids long. V was pared by 1 base and J by 6 bases, with 6 bases of the junction left unmatched. The CDR3 DNA reads as TGTGCCAGCAGCTTAGAAACAGGGGCAGGCAATGAGCAGTTCTTC. Translated, it gives CASSLETGAGNEQFF.

This sequence joins TRBV9 and TRBJ1-1; TRBD1 is a possible D gene (5 bases). Germline CDR1 SGDLS, CDR2 YYNGEE. V lost 3 bases to trimming and J lost 3 bases, with 15 bases between them. The CDR3 loop spans 15 amino acids. The CDR3 sequence: CASSASRGSYTEAFF. CDR3 DNA sequence: TGTGCCAGCAGCGCGTCTCGGGGGAGTTACACTGAAGCTTTCTTT.

This chain joins TRBV5-1 and TRBJ2-1; 13 positions agree with TRBD2. CDR3 length: 15 amino acids. CDR1 is SGHRS and CDR2 is YFSETQ in the germline V gene. The ends lost 1 base at V and 7 bases at J; junction bases unmatched: 2. The DNA of the CDR3 is TGCGCCAGCAGCTTGCAACTAGCGGGAGGGAATGAGCAGTTCTTC. It translates to CASSLQLAGGNEQFF.

This clone was found once. The V and J genes are TRBV2 and TRBJ2-3, with 8 bases fitting TRBD1. Losses at the gene ends were 2 bases for V and 4 bases for J; bases not matched to a gene: 11. This CDR3 contains 17 residues. Per the germline V gene, CDR1 is SNHLY and CDR2 is FYNNEI. CDR3 protein: CASSERYGRGRADTQYF. The CDR3 bases are TGTGCCAGCAGTGAAAGGTACGGCAGGGGGCGAGCAGATACGCAGTATTTT.

The chain uses TRBV7-2 and TRBJ2-7; D is possibly TRBD1 (6 bases). Looked up from germline, CDR1 is SGHTA and CDR2 is FQGNSA. The CDR3 runs to 16 residues. V was pared by 5 bases and J by 1 base, with 18 bases between. The CDR3 reads CASSPHRETGSYEQYF. DNA for the CDR3: TGTGCCAGCAGCCCACATAGGGAGACAGGTTCCTACGAGCAGTACTTC.

This clone was counted a few times. The chain couples TRBV6-4 to TRBJ2-2, with 7 bases identical to TRBD2. The CDR3 sequence is 14 residues long. CDR1 and CDR2 from the germline V gene are MRHNA and SNTAGT. V shed 2 bases, J shed 3 bases, and the junction held 0 bases outside the gene matches. The CDR3 here is CASSDGRDTGELFF. The CDR3 DNA sequence: TGTGCCAGCAGTGACGGGAGGGACACCGGGGAGCTGTTTTTT.

The chain recombines TRBV19 with TRBJ2-1; D perhaps matches TRBD1 (6 bases). V was trimmed by 1 base and J by 6 bases, leaving 10 bases between them. CDR1 and CDR2 (germline): LNHDA, SQIVND (reference sequence). The length of the CDR3 is 14 residues. CDR3: CASSIGGLINEQFF. The CDR3, as DNA: TGTGCCAGTAGTATAGGGGGGCTCATCAATGAGCAGTTCTTC.

V usage is TRBV30 and J usage is TRBJ2-1; 9 bases are a match to TRBD2. The CDR3 sequence is 14 residues long. The germline V gene has CDR1 GTSNPN and CDR2 SVGIG (reference sequence). V gave up 3 bases and J gave up 5 bases; unmatched junction bases: 5. This chain's CDR3 is CAWSLSGSHNEQFF. CDR3 nucleotide sequence: TGTGCCTGGAGCCTTAGCGGGAGCCACAATGAGCAGTTCTTC.

This sequence joins TRBV9 and TRBJ1-5, with a weak D call TRBD1 (5 bases). V dropped 3 bases and J dropped 0 bases, with 7 bases sitting between them. This CDR3 is 14 amino acids long. CDR1 SGDLS and CDR2 YYNGEE come from the germline V gene. The CDR3 DNA follows: TGTGCCAGCAGCGCGACAGATAGCAATCAGCCCCAGCATTTT. Its translation is CASSATDSNQPQHF. Supplemented by reference TRBV9 and TRBJ1-5, the full variable domain reads DSGVTQTPKHLITATGQRVTLRCSPRSGDLSVYWYQQSLDQGLQFLIQYYNGEERAKGNILERFSAQQFPDLHSELNLSSLELGDSALYFCASSATDSNQPQHFGDGTRLSIL.

This chain joins TRBV12-5 and TRBJ1-1; D perhaps matches TRBD1 (5 bases). The CDR3 has 15 amino acids. The ends were cut back, 0 bases at V and 1 base at J, with 9 bases in the middle. CDR1 LGHNT and CDR2 FRNRAP come from the germline V gene. CDR3 residues: CASGLVTGGNTEAFF. The CDR3 DNA follows: TGTGCTAGTGGTTTGGTAACCGGGGGGAACACTGAAGCTTTCTTT.

V is TRBV9 and J is TRBJ1-2; D perhaps matches TRBD1 (5 bases). V was trimmed by 3 bases and J by 8 bases, leaving 14 bases between them. The CDR3 has 13 residues. CDR1 is SGDLS, CDR2 YYNGEE, per germline. CDR3 DNA: TGTGCCAGCAGCGCTGGAGGGGACCCGGGCTACACCTTC. Translation: CASSAGGDPGYTF.

This chain links TRBV29-1 with TRBJ1-2, with 8 bases aligning to TRBD1. Trimming cost V 2 bases and J 7 bases; bases outside gene matches: 6. Germline V gene sequence: CDR1 SQVTM, CDR2 ANQGSEA. The CDR3 extends over 13 amino acids. The CDR3 loop reads CSVETGTGLGYTF. In DNA form, the CDR3 reads TGCAGCGTTGAAACGGGGACAGGTCTTGGCTACACCTTC.